This TCR beta chain appears in the sequencing data of a study of shared clonotypes between healthy human individuals. The method was immunoSEQ multiplex PCR; TCRdb's version includes in-frame clones alone and lacks a portion of them. The sample consists of approximately 840,000 clones, about 96% of them appearing once. V lost 3 bases, J lost 6 bases, and 14 bases lay in between. CDR3 length: 15 amino acids. Germline-derived CDR1 and CDR2 are MNHEY and SVGAGI. Positive CCR7 selection of CD45RO-negative cells yielded the naive CD8 cells, and terminally differentiated effector memory CD45RA+ cells were excluded.

Input material: naive CD8+ T cells sorted from blood. The sequence was obtained from a man aged 25-45 years in good health. The chain recombines TRBV6-5 with TRBJ2-2; D perhaps matches TRBD1 (5 bases). The CDR3 spells CASSYGQGVAGELFF. Here the CDR3 DNA reads TGTGCCAGCAGTTATGGGCAGGGCGTCGCCGGGGAGCTGTTTTTT.